This T cell receptor (beta chain) was identified in a study of PD-L1 blockade in urothelial cancer. Study background: Patients with male sex and bladder-origin urothelial cancer accounted for twenty-five of 29 enrolled.

Repertoires were generated with immunoSEQ multiplex PCR, while TCRdb's copy carries only in-frame clones and drops some. The repertoire holds more than 35,000 clones, with approximately 78% as singletons. Time point reported: peripheral blood 6 weeks after treatment start. In this sample, this clone turned up a few times. Other nucleotide sequences in the sample specify the same CDR3. Germline lookup yields CDR1 MGHRA and CDR2 YSYEKL. This CDR3 spans 14 amino acids. The germline V and J ends were trimmed by 1 base and 0 bases, with 7 bases remaining between them. The clonotype originates from a man aged 55 to 70 with urothelial cancer. This chain uses TRBV4-1 with TRBJ2-7; D ambiguous. The sample consisted of PBMCs, taken around atezolizumab (anti-PD-L1) treatment. The CDR3 protein is CASSQAESSYEQYF. CDR3 sequence (DNA): TGCGCCAGCAGCCAAGCGGAGAGCTCCTACGAGCAGTACTTC.